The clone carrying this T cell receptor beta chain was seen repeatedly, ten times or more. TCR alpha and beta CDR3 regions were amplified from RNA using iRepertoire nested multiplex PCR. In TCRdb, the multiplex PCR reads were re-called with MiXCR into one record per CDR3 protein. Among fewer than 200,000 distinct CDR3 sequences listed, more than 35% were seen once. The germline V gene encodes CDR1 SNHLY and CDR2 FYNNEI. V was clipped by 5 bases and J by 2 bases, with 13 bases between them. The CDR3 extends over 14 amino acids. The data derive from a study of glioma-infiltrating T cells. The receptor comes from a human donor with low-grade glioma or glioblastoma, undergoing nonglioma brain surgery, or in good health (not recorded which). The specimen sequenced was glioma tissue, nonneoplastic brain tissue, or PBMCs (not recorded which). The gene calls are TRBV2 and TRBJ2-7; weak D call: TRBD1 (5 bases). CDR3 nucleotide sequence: TGTGCCAGCAGTCCTACCTTGACAGCCTACGAGCAGTACTTC. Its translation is CASSPTLTAYEQYF. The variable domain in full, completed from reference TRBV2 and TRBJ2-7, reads EPEVTQTPSHQVTQMGQEVILRCVPISNHLYFYWYRQILGQKVEFLVSFYNNEISEKSEIFDDQFSVERPDGSNFTLKIRSTKLEDSAMYFCASSPTLTAYEQYFGPGTRLTVT.